A selection of T cell receptor beta chains follows, all from one sample in a study of CD8 T cells in ankylosing spondylitis. TCRdb reprocessed the 5' RACE reads with MiXCR, giving one entry per CDR3 protein. The table includes some 250,000 distinct CDR3 sequences, about 24% detected once. Sequenced input: blood, either unsorted or a sorted T cell fraction (not recorded which). Every receptor here comes from a male donor with ankylosing spondylitis or in good health (not recorded which). Both conserved end residues are part of each CDR3. Fields, in order: D gene, CDR3 length, V gene, J gene, clone size, CDR3 DNA, CDR3 protein. A D gene is named only where the DNA matches it firmly. Size is omitted from some rows. Given values are once, few, many or a class for expanded clones.

d_call: TRBD2
cdr3_length: 18
v_call: TRBV11-2
j_call: TRBJ2-3
clone_size: .
cdr3_nt: TGTGCCAGCAGCTTAGTCCCCCAGCGGGGGGGCATGACAGATACGCAGTATTTT
cdr3_aa: CASSLVPQRGGMTDTQYF

d_call: TRBD2
cdr3_length: 16
v_call: TRBV29-1
j_call: TRBJ2-1
clone_size: few
cdr3_nt: TGCAGCGCGGGGGGGCCCCGAGGAGTGATTATCAATGAGCAGTTCTTC
cdr3_aa: CSAGGPRGVIINEQFF

d_call: .
cdr3_length: 14
v_call: TRBV12-3/TRBV12-4
j_call: TRBJ1-5
clone_size: many
cdr3_nt: TGTGCCAGCAGTCCTGACAGGTCCAATCAGCCCCAGCATTTT
cdr3_aa: CASSPDRSNQPQHF

d_call: .
cdr3_length: 14
v_call: TRBV2
j_call: TRBJ1-3
clone_size: many
cdr3_nt: TGTGCCAGCAGTATAGGACAATGGGGAAACACCATATATTTT
cdr3_aa: CASSIGQWGNTIYF

d_call: .
cdr3_length: 14
v_call: TRBV12-3/TRBV12-4
j_call: TRBJ2-5
clone_size: few
cdr3_nt: TGTGCCAGCAGTTTCGGTCGAAACCAAGAGACCCAGTACTTC
cdr3_aa: CASSFGRNQETQYF

d_call: .
cdr3_length: 14
v_call: TRBV20-1
j_call: TRBJ2-2
clone_size: .
cdr3_nt: TGCAGTGCTAGCAGGGGATCGAGCACCGGGGAGCTGTTTTTT
cdr3_aa: CSASRGSSTGELFF

d_call: TRBD1
cdr3_length: 15
v_call: TRBV15
j_call: TRBJ2-7
clone_size: .
cdr3_nt: TGTGCCACCAGCAATGGGACAGTGGTGTACTACGAGCAGTACTTC
cdr3_aa: CATSNGTVVYYEQYF

d_call: .
cdr3_length: 14
v_call: TRBV27
j_call: TRBJ2-5
clone_size: few
cdr3_nt: TGTGCCAGCAGTAGAACAGGCAACGTGGAGACCCAGTACTTC
cdr3_aa: CASSRTGNVETQYF

d_call: TRBD1
cdr3_length: 13
v_call: TRBV6-1
j_call: TRBJ2-3
clone_size: many
cdr3_nt: TGTGCCAGCAAAACAGGGGATCCAGATACGCAGTATTTT
cdr3_aa: CASKTGDPDTQYF

d_call: .
cdr3_length: 17
v_call: TRBV20-1
j_call: TRBJ2-7
clone_size: few
cdr3_nt: TGCAGTGCTAGAGATAGTATCTGGGGCGAACAGCCATACGAGCAGTACTTC
cdr3_aa: CSARDSIWGEQPYEQYF

d_call: TRBD1
cdr3_length: 14
v_call: TRBV5-1
j_call: TRBJ2-3
clone_size: .
cdr3_nt: TGCGCCAGCAGCCCAAGACAGGGAACAGATACGCAGTATTTT
cdr3_aa: CASSPRQGTDTQYF

d_call: TRBD1
cdr3_length: 16
v_call: TRBV2
j_call: TRBJ2-7
clone_size: many
cdr3_nt: TGTGCCAGCAGTGAAGCACCGGGACAGGGGGTTTACGAGCAGTACTTC
cdr3_aa: CASSEAPGQGVYEQYF

d_call: TRBD2
cdr3_length: 16
v_call: TRBV6-2/TRBV6-3
j_call: TRBJ2-3
clone_size: once
cdr3_nt: TGTGCCAGCAGTCCGGGACTAGCGGGGAAGTATGATACGCAGTATTTT
cdr3_aa: CASSPGLAGKYDTQYF

d_call: TRBD2
cdr3_length: 15
v_call: TRBV12-3/TRBV12-4
j_call: TRBJ2-2
clone_size: few
cdr3_nt: TGTGCCAGCAGTTTAATAGCGGGGGGTGACGGGGAGCTGTTTTTT
cdr3_aa: CASSLIAGGDGELFF

d_call: .
cdr3_length: 13
v_call: TRBV18
j_call: TRBJ1-5
clone_size: .
cdr3_nt: TGTGCCAGCTCACCGGGCCAGCAGCAGCCCCAGCATTTT
cdr3_aa: CASSPGQQQPQHF

d_call: TRBD1
cdr3_length: 16
v_call: TRBV2
j_call: TRBJ2-4
clone_size: .
cdr3_nt: TGTGCCAGCAGTGAACTAAGACAGGGGGCATTTAACATTCAGTACTTC
cdr3_aa: CASSELRQGAFNIQYF

d_call: .
cdr3_length: 17
v_call: TRBV15
j_call: TRBJ2-7
clone_size: .
cdr3_nt: TGTGCCACCAGCAGACAGTTAGACAGGCGCCCCTCCTACGAGCAGTACTTC
cdr3_aa: CATSRQLDRRPSYEQYF

d_call: .
cdr3_length: 19
v_call: TRBV20-1
j_call: TRBJ2-6
clone_size: .
cdr3_nt: TGCAGTGCTAGAAAGTTTGGGGGGGCCTCCAACTCTGGGGCCAACGTCCTGACTTTC
cdr3_aa: CSARKFGGASNSGANVLTF

d_call: .
cdr3_length: 13
v_call: TRBV29-1
j_call: TRBJ1-1
clone_size: .
cdr3_nt: TGCAGCGTTGCAGGACAGAGGGACACTGAAGCTTTCTTT
cdr3_aa: CSVAGQRDTEAFF

d_call: .
cdr3_length: 13
v_call: TRBV20-1
j_call: TRBJ2-1
clone_size: many
cdr3_nt: TGCAGTGCTAGACCACTTGGCCGCGATGAGCAGTTCTTC
cdr3_aa: CSARPLGRDEQFF

d_call: .
cdr3_length: 13
v_call: TRBV20-1
j_call: TRBJ1-1
clone_size: few
cdr3_nt: TGCAGTGCCCTAAGGTTGGTCAACACTGAAGCTTTCTTT
cdr3_aa: CSALRLVNTEAFF

d_call: .
cdr3_length: 13
v_call: TRBV6-2/TRBV6-3
j_call: TRBJ1-1
clone_size: many
cdr3_nt: TGTGCCAGCAGCCTAACCGAGAGGACTGAAGCTTTCTTT
cdr3_aa: CASSLTERTEAFF

d_call: TRBD1
cdr3_length: 15
v_call: TRBV10-3
j_call: TRBJ2-5
clone_size: .
cdr3_nt: TGTGCCATCAGTGGATCGGGACAGGGGGACGAGACCCAGTACTTC
cdr3_aa: CAISGSGQGDETQYF

d_call: .
cdr3_length: 14
v_call: TRBV28
j_call: TRBJ2-5
clone_size: many
cdr3_nt: TGTGCCAGCACCAATACAGGGAAGGGGGAGACCCAGTACTTC
cdr3_aa: CASTNTGKGETQYF

d_call: .
cdr3_length: 15
v_call: TRBV24-1
j_call: TRBJ1-2
clone_size: many
cdr3_nt: TGTGCCACCAGTGATCCTACGGAGACAAACTATGGCTACACCTTC
cdr3_aa: CATSDPTETNYGYTF

d_call: .
cdr3_length: 13
v_call: TRBV20-1
j_call: TRBJ2-3
clone_size: few
cdr3_nt: TGCAGTGCTCTCGCCGGGCTGACAGATACGCAGTATTTT
cdr3_aa: CSALAGLTDTQYF

d_call: TRBD1
cdr3_length: 14
v_call: TRBV20-1
j_call: TRBJ2-3
clone_size: many
cdr3_nt: TGCAGTGCTAAAAGGACAGGGAAGGAAGATACGCAGTATTTT
cdr3_aa: CSAKRTGKEDTQYF

d_call: .
cdr3_length: 15
v_call: TRBV6-5
j_call: TRBJ1-1
clone_size: once
cdr3_nt: TGTGCCAGCAGTTACACACAGGGCTTGAACACTGAAGCTTTCTTT
cdr3_aa: CASSYTQGLNTEAFF

d_call: TRBD1
cdr3_length: 14
v_call: TRBV10-3
j_call: TRBJ2-1
clone_size: many
cdr3_nt: TGTGCCATCAGTGAGTCCGGGACAGGGGATGAGCAGTTCTTC
cdr3_aa: CAISESGTGDEQFF

d_call: .
cdr3_length: 14
v_call: TRBV28
j_call: TRBJ2-1
clone_size: many
cdr3_nt: TGTGCCAGCACGGAAGAGGGCCCCTACAATGAGCAGTTCTTC
cdr3_aa: CASTEEGPYNEQFF

d_call: TRBD1
cdr3_length: 12
v_call: TRBV20-1
j_call: TRBJ2-7
clone_size: many
cdr3_nt: TGCAGTGCTCTCCGGGACAGTTACGAGCAGTACTTC
cdr3_aa: CSALRDSYEQYF

d_call: .
cdr3_length: 16
v_call: TRBV20-1
j_call: TRBJ1-6
clone_size: many
cdr3_nt: TGCAGTGCTGGGGGAGGGGCAGGACGAGATAATTCACCCCTCCACTTT
cdr3_aa: CSAGGGAGRDNSPLHF